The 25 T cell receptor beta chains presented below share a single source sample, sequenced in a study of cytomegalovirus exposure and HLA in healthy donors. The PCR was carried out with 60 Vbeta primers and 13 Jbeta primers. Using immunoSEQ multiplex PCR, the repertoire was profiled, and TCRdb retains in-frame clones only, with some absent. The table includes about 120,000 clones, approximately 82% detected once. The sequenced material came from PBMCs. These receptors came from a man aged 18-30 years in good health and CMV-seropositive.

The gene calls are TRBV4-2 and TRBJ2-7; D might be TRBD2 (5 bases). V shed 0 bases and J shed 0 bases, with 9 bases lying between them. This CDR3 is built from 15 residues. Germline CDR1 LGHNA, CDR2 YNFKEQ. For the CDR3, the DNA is TGTGCCAGCAGCCAAGAGGAGGTGTCCTCCTACGAGCAGTACTTC. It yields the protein CASSQEEVSSYEQYF.

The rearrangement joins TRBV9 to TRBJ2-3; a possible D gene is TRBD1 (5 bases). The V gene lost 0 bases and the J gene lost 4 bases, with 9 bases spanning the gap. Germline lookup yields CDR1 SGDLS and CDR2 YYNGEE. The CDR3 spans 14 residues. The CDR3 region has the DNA TGTGCCAGCAGCGTAGGCGTGGGGCCAGATACGCAGTATTTT. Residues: CASSVGVGPDTQYF.

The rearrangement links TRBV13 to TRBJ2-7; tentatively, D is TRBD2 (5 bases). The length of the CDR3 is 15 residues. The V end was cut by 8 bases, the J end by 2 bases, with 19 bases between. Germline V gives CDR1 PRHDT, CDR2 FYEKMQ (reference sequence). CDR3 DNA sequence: TGTGCCAGCGCCGATTTGACCGGAGGAGCCTACGAGCAGTACTTC. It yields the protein CASADLTGGAYEQYF.

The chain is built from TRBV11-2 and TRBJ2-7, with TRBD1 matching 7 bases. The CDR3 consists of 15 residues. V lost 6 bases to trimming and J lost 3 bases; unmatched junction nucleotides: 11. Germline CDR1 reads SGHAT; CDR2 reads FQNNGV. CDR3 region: CASSFSPGQSYEQYF. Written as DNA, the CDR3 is TGTGCCAGCAGTTTTAGCCCGGGACAGAGCTACGAGCAGTACTTC.

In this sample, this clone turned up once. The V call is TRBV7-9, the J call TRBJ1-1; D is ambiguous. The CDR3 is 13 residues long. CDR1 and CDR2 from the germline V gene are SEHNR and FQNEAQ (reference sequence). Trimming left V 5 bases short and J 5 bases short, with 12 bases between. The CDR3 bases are TGTGCCAGCAGCCAAATGGCGGGGACTGAAGCTTTCTTT. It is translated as CASSQMAGTEAFF.

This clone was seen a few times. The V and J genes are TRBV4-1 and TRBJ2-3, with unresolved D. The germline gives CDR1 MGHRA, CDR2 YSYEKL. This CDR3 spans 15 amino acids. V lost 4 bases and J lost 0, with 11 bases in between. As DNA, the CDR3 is TGCGCCAGCAGCCTCGCGGCCACTAGCACAGATACGCAGTATTTT. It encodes CASSLAATSTDTQYF.

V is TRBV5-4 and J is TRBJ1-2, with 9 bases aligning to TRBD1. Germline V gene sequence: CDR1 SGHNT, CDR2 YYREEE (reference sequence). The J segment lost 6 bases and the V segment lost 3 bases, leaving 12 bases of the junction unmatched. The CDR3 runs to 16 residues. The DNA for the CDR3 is TGTGCCAGCAGCTCCCCCCTCCCCGGACAGGGGAATGGCTACACCTTC. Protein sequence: CASSSPLPGQGNGYTF.

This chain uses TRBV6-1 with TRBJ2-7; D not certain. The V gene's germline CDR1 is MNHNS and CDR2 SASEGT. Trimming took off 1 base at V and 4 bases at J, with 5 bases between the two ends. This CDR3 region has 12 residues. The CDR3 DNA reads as TGTGCCAGCAGTGAAGTCGGTTACGAGCAGTACTTC. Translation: CASSEVGYEQYF.

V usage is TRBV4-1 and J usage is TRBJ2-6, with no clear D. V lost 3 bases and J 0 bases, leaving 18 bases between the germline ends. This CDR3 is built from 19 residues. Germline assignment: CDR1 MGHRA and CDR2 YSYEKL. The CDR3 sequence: CASSHLSGQHISGANVLTF. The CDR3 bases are TGCGCCAGCAGCCACCTTTCTGGGCAACACATCTCTGGGGCCAACGTCCTGACTTTC.

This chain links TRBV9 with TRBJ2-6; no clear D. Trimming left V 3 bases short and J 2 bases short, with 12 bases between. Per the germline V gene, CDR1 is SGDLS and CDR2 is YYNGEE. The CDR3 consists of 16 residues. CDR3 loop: CASSGGVPPGANVLTF. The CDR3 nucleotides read TGTGCCAGCAGCGGAGGAGTGCCCCCTGGGGCCAACGTCCTGACTTTC.

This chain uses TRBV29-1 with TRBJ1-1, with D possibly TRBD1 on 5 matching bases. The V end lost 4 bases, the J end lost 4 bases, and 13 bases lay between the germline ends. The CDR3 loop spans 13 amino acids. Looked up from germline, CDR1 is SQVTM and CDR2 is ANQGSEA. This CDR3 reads CSVGTSFGTEAFF. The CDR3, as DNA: TGCAGCGTTGGGACATCGTTTGGCACTGAAGCTTTCTTT.

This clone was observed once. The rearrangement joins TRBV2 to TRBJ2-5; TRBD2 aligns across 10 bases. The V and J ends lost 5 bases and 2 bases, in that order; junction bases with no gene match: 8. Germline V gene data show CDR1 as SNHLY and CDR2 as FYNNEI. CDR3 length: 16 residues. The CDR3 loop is CASSPASGGLQETQYF. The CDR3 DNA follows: TGTGCCAGCAGTCCGGCTAGCGGGGGCCTACAAGAGACCCAGTACTTC.

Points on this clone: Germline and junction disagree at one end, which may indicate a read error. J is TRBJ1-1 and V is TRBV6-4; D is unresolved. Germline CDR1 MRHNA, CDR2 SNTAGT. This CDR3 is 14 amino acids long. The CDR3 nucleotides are TGTGCCAGCAGGGACTCCTCAAGGGAGACTGAAGCTTTCTTT. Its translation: CASRDSSRETEAFF.

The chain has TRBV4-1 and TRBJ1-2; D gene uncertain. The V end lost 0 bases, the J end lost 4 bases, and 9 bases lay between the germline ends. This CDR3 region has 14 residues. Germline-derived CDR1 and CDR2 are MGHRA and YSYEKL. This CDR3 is CASSQDVNIYGYTF. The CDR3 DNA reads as TGCGCCAGCAGCCAAGATGTAAACATCTATGGCTACACCTTC.

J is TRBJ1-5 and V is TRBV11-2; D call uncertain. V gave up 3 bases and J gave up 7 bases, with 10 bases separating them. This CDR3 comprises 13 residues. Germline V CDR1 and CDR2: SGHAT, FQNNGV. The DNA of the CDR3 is TGTGCCAGCAGCTTCGGGGTAGGGCAGCCCCAGCATTTT. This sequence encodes CASSFGVGQPQHF.

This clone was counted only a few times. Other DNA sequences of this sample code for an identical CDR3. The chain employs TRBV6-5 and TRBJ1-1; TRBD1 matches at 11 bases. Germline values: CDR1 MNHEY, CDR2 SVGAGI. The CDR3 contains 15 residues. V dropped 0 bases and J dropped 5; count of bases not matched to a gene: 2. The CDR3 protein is CASSYSGTGGTEAFF. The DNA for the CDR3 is TGTGCCAGCAGTTACTCGGGGACAGGGGGAACTGAAGCTTTCTTT.

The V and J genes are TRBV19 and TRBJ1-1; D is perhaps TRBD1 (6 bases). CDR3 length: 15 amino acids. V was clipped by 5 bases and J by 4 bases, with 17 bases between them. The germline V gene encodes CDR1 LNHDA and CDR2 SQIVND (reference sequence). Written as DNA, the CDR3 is TGTGCCAGTAGTTCCCAGGGGAAAGACGGCACTGAAGCTTTCTTT. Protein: CASSSQGKDGTEAFF.

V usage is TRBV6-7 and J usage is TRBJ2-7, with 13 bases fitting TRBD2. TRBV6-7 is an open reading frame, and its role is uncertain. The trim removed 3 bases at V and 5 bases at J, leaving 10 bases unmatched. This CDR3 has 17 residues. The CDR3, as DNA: TGTGCCAGCAGTTATGGACTAGCGGGGGAGGAGCCCCACGAGCAGTACTTC. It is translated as CASSYGLAGEEPHEQYF.

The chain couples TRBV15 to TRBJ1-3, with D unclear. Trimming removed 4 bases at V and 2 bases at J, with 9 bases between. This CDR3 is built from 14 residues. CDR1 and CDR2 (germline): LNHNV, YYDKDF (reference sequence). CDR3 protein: CATSKAGTGNTIYF. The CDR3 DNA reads TGTGCCACCAGCAAAGCGGGCACTGGAAACACCATATATTTT.

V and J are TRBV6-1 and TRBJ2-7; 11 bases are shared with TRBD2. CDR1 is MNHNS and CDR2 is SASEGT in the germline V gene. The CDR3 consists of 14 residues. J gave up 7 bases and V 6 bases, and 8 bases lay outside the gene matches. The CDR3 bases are TGTGCCAGCAGCCTTAGCGGGGGGGCAGGGGAGCAGTACTTC. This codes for CASSLSGGAGEQYF.

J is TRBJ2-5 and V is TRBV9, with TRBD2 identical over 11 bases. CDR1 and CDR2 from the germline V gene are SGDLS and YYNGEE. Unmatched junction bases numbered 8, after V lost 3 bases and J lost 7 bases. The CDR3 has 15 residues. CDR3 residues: CASSAGTSGAGTQYF. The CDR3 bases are TGTGCCAGCAGCGCCGGGACTAGCGGTGCGGGGACCCAGTACTTC.

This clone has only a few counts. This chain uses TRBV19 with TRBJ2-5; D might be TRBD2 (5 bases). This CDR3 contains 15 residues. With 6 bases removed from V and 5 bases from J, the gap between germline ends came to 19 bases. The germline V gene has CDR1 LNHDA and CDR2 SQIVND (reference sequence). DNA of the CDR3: TGTGCCAGTAGGGAGACTGGAGCGGCCTGGGAGACCCAGTACTTC. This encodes CASRETGAAWETQYF.

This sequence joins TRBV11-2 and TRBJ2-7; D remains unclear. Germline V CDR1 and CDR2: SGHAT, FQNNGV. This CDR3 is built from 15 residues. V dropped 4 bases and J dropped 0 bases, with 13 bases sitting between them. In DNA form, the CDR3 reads TGTGCCAGCAGCTCGCCTACCGCAGGCTCCTACGAGCAGTACTTC. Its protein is CASSSPTAGSYEQYF.

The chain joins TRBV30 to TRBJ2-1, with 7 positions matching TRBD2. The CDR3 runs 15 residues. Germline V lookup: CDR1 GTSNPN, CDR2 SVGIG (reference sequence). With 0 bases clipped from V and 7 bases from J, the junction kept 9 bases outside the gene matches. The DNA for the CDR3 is TGTGCCTGGAGTGTAGGACTAGGGCCTCTTAATGAGCAGTTCTTC. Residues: CAWSVGLGPLNEQFF.

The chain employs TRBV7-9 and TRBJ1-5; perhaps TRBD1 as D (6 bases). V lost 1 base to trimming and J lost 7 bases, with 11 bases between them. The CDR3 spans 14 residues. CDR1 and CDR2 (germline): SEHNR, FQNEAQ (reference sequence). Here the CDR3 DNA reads TGTGCCAGCAGCTTAGAAACAGGGATCCAGCCCCAGCATTTT. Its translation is CASSLETGIQPQHF.